The 9 T cell receptor beta chains below were found in one sample sequenced in a study of T cell clonotyping in hematopoietic cell transplantation. Data came from immunoSEQ multiplex PCR; TCRdb stores just in-frame clones and leaves some out. The sample contains 35,000 to 45,000 clones, about 93% of which appear only once. The sample taken for sequencing was peripheral blood mononuclear cells. These receptors were collected from a woman in her fifties or sixties in good health. Some clones in this sample may be carry-over from other donors' samples.

This chain uses TRBV9 with TRBJ1-2; D is unclear. Germline CDR1 reads SGDLS; CDR2 reads YYNGEE. V lost 4 bases to trimming and J lost 1 base, with 14 bases between them. The CDR3 has 15 amino acids. The CDR3 loop is CASSPHTNLNYGYTF. CDR3 sequence (DNA): TGTGCCAGCAGCCCTCACACGAACCTTAACTATGGCTACACCTTC.

The chain joins TRBV7-8 to TRBJ1-6; TRBD1 aligns across 7 bases. Unmatched junction bases numbered 4, after V lost 1 base and J lost 7 bases. This CDR3 comprises 15 residues. Germline V gives CDR1 SGHVS, CDR2 FQNEAQ. CDR3 region: CASSLEGTANSPLHF. The CDR3 nucleotides are TGTGCCAGCAGCTTAGAGGGGACAGCCAATTCACCCCTCCACTTT.

V is TRBV2 and J is TRBJ1-2; the D is unclear. V lost 3 bases, J lost 5 bases, and 13 bases lay in between. Germline loops: CDR1 SNHLY, CDR2 FYNNEI. This CDR3 is 14 amino acids long. The CDR3 spells CASSDPRRGYGYTF. CDR3 nucleotides: TGTGCCAGCAGTGACCCCAGGAGAGGGTATGGCTACACCTTC.

The chain employs TRBV19 and TRBJ1-2; 7 nucleotides agree with TRBD1. Germline V CDR1 and CDR2: LNHDA, SQIVND (reference sequence). With V trimmed by 7 bases and J by 7 bases, 6 bases remained unmatched. The CDR3 spans 12 residues. The CDR3 spells CASTTGDPGYTF. DNA for the CDR3: TGTGCCAGTACCACAGGGGATCCTGGCTACACCTTC.

The rearrangement links TRBV5-4 to TRBJ1-1; 10 bases agree with TRBD1. The germline V gene has CDR1 SGHNT and CDR2 YYREEE (reference sequence). CDR3 length equals 16 residues. Trimming cost V 6 bases and J 5 bases; bases outside gene matches: 13. CDR3 region: CASTLKTTGGYTEAFF. CDR3 bases: TGTGCCAGCACCTTAAAAACGACAGGGGGCTATACTGAAGCTTTCTTT.

This chain connects TRBV11-3 to TRBJ2-7, with D uncertain. Germline CDR1 and CDR2: SGHNT and YENEEA. This CDR3 contains 13 residues. Between the trimmed V and J ends, which lost 0 bases and 6 bases, there was a span of 9 bases. CDR3 protein: CASSLEGLGEQYF. CDR3 DNA sequence: TGTGCCAGCAGCTTAGAGGGCCTGGGCGAGCAGTACTTC. The full variable domain, with the rest looked up from reference TRBV11-3 and TRBJ2-7, is EAGVVQSPRYKIIEKKQPVAFWCNPISGHNTLYWYLQNLGQGPELLIRYENEEAVDDSQLPKDRFSAERLKGVDSTLKIQPAELGDSAVYLCASSLEGLGEQYFGPGTRLTVT.

J is TRBJ2-3 and V is TRBV19, with D perhaps TRBD1 or TRBD2 (6 bases each). Trimming took off 5 bases at V and 1 base at J, with 16 bases between the two ends. Germline-derived CDR1 and CDR2 are LNHDA and SQIVND (reference sequence). CDR3 length: 16 amino acids. This CDR3 is CASSPGRGLGTDTQYF. The DNA of the CDR3 is TGTGCCAGTAGTCCCGGACGGGGGCTCGGCACAGATACGCAGTATTTT.

V is TRBV5-1 and J is TRBJ1-6; D might be TRBD1 (5 bases). Trimming took 1 base from V and 9 from J, leaving 14 bases between them. Germline CDR1 is SGHRS and CDR2 is YFSETQ. This CDR3 is built from 15 residues. CDR3 nucleotide sequence: TGCGCCAGCAGCTTGACCCAGGGTGGTGGTTCACCCCTCCACTTT. Translating gives CASSLTQGGGSPLHF.

The sample holds a few counts of this clone. This rearrangement joins TRBV7-9 to TRBJ1-2, with D possibly being TRBD1 (5 bases). The CDR3 extends over 14 amino acids. CDR1 is SEHNR and CDR2 is FQNEAQ in the germline V gene (reference sequence). Trimming took off 1 base at V and 8 bases at J, with 14 bases between the two ends. For the CDR3, the DNA is TGTGCCAGCAGCTTAGTGGGACGGAGTACGGGCTACACCTTC. This sequence encodes CASSLVGRSTGYTF.